What follows is one TCR beta chain and its context. What it binds is not known. This sample is drawn from a study of shared clonotypes between healthy human individuals. Findings of the study overall: Generation probabilities were higher for clonotypes shared across all four sorted-subset donors than for unshared ones.

The method was immunoSEQ multiplex PCR; TCRdb's version includes in-frame clones alone and lacks a portion of them. Of roughly 220,000 clones listed, 50% to 80% are singletons. This CDR3 contains 15 residues. Looked up from germline, CDR1 is MNHNY and CDR2 is SVGAGI (reference sequence). Trimming removed 6 bases from V and 2 bases from J; junction bases left unmatched: 8. Caucasian adults residing in Nashville, Tennessee made up all the donors. Researchers partitioned CD4+ cells into CD45RA+ naive and CD45RA-negative memory subsets. The sample was memory CD4+ T cells sorted from blood. Stated subset: CD45RA-negative fraction. The TCR originated in a young man in good health. The V call is TRBV6-6, the J call TRBJ2-7, with 9 bases matching TRBD1. DNA for the CDR3: TGTGCCAGCAGCTCGGGACAGGGTACTCCCTACGAGCAGTACTTC. This gives the protein CASSSGQGTPYEQYF.